Described below is a single T cell receptor (beta chain) sequence and its context. J lost 3 bases, V lost 1 base, and 1 base had no gene match. Germline V gives CDR1 SGHRS, CDR2 YFSETQ. CDR3 length: 14 amino acids. The record originates from a study of blood T cell repertoires in COVID-19. Study summary: T cells, B-cell-depleted T cells, or PBMCs provided the cDNA or gDNA that served as material.

Sequencing used immunoSEQ multiplex PCR; TCRdb keeps in-frame clones, though not all of them. Of 300,000 or so clones in the sample, roughly 90% were seen once. Sequencing was done on a sample of peripheral blood. This sequence originates from a man aged 18 to 35 who had recovered from COVID-19. The rearrangement uses TRBV5-1 and TRBJ2-5, with 9 bases lining up with TRBD2. Written as DNA, the CDR3 is TGCGCCAGCAGCTTGATAGCGGGAGAAGAGACCCAGTACTTC. Protein product: CASSLIAGEETQYF. The full variable domain, in which reference TRBV5-1 and TRBJ2-5 provide the parts outside the CDR3, is KAGVTQTPRYLIKTRGQQVTLSCSPISGHRSVSWYQQTPGQGLQFLFEYFSETQRNKGNFPGRFSGRQFSNSRSEMNVSTLELGDSALYLCASSLIAGEETQYFGPGTRLLVL.